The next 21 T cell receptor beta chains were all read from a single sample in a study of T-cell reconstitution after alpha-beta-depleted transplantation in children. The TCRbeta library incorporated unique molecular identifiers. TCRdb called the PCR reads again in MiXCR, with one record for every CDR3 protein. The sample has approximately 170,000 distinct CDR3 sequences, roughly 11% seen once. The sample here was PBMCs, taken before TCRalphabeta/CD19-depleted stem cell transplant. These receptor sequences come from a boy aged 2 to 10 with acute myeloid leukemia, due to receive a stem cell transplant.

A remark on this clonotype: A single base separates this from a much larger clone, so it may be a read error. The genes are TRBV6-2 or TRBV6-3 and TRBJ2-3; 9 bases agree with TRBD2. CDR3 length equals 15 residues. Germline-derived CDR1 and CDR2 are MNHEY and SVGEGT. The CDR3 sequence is CASSWTSVGTDTKYF. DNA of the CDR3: TGTGCCAGCAGTTGGACTAGCGTAGGCACAGATACGAAGTATTTT.

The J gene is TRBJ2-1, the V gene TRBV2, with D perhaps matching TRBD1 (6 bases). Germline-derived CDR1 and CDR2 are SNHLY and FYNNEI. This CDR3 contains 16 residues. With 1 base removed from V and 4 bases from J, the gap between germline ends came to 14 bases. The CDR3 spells CASSEGFAGEYNEQFF. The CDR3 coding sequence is TGTGCCAGCAGTGAAGGATTCGCAGGGGAGTACAATGAGCAGTTCTTC.

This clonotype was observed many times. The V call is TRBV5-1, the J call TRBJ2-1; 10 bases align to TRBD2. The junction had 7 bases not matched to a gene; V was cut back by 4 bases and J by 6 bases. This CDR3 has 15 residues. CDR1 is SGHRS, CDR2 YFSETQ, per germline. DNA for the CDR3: TGCGCCAGCAGCCACACTAGCGGGGCAGGCAATGAGCAGTTCTTC. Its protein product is CASSHTSGAGNEQFF.

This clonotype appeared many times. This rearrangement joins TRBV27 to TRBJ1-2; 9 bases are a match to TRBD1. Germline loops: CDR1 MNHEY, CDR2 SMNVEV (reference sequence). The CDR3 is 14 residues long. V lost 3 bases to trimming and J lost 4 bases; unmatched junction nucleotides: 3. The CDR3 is CASSFVTGGYGYTF. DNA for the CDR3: TGTGCCAGCAGTTTTGTGACAGGGGGCTATGGCTACACCTTC.

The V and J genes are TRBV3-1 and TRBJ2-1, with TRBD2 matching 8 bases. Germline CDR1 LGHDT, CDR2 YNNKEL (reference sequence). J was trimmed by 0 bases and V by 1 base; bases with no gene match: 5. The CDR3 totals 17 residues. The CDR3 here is CASSQAAGAISYNEQFF. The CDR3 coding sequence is TGTGCCAGCAGCCAAGCAGCGGGAGCGATCTCCTACAATGAGCAGTTCTTC.

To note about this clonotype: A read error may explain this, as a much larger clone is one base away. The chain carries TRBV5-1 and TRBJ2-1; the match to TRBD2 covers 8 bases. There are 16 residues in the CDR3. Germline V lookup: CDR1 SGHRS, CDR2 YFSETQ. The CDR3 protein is CASSLPTPSGYKEQFF. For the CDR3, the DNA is TGCGCCAGCAGCTTGCCGACACCTAGCGGGTACAAAGAGCAGTTCTTC.

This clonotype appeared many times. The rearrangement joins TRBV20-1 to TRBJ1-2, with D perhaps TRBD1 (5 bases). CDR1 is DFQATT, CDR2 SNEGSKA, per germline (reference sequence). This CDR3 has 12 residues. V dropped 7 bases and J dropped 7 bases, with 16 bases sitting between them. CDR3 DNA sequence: TGCAGTGTAAGGTTAAATCAGGGTGGCTACACCTTC. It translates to CSVRLNQGGYTF.

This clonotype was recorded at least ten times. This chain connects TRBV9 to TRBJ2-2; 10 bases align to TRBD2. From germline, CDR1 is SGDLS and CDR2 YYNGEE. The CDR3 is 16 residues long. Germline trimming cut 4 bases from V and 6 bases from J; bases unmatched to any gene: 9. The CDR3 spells CASSSKRGGGPGELFF. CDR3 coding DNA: TGTGCCAGCAGCTCGAAGCGGGGGGGCGGCCCCGGGGAGCTGTTTTTT.

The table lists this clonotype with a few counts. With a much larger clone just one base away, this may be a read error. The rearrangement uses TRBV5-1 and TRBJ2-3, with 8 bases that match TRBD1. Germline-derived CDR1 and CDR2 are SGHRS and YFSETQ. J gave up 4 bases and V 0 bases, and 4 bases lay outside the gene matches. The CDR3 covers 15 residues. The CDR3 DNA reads TGCGCCAGCAGCTTGGGTGGACAGGGAGCAGATACGCAGTATTTT. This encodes CASSLGGQGADTQYF.

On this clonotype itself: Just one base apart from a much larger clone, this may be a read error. CDR3 bases: TGCGCCAGCAGCCGGACTAGCGGGAGCCCCACCGGGGAGCTGTTTTTT. Encoded protein: CASSRTSGSPTGELFF. This chain links TRBV5-1 with TRBJ2-2; 13 bases line up with TRBD2. The germline gives CDR1 SGHRS, CDR2 YFSETQ. J was trimmed by 4 bases and V by 4 bases; bases with no gene match: 4. The CDR3 has 16 amino acids.

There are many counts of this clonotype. The CDR3 here is CSAKGQGATGELFF. The CDR3 region has the DNA TGCAGTGCTAAGGGACAGGGGGCCACCGGGGAGCTGTTTTTT. V gene TRBV20-1 combines with J gene TRBJ2-2; 12 bases align to TRBD1. The CDR3 consists of 14 residues. J gave up 4 bases and V 4 bases, and 1 base lay outside the gene matches. CDR1 is DFQATT and CDR2 is SNEGSKA in the germline V gene (reference sequence).

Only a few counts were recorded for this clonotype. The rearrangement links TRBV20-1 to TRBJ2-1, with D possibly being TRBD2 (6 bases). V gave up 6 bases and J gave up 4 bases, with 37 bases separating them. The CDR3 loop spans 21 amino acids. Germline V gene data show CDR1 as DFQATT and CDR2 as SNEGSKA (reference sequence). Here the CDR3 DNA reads TGCAGTGCCAGTCAGACGGACTATTGGAGGCGGGGATGGGTCGCATACAATGAGCAGTTCTTC. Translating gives CSASQTDYWRRGWVAYNEQFF.

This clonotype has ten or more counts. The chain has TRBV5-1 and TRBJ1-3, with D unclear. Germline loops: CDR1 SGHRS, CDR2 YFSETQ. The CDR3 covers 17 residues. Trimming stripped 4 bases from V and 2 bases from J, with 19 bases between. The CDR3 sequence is CASSVDYRLLPGNTIYF. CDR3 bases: TGCGCCAGCAGCGTGGATTATCGGTTACTGCCTGGAAACACCATATATTTT.

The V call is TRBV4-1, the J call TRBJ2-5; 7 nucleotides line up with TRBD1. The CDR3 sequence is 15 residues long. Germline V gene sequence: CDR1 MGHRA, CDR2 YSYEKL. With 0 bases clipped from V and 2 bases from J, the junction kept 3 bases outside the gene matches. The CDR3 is CASSQEGGQQETQYF. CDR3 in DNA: TGCGCCAGCAGCCAAGAAGGGGGACAGCAAGAGACCCAGTACTTC.

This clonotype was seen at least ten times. Here the CDR3 DNA reads TGCGCCAGCAGCGCCCGGACTAGCGGCACAGATACGCAGTATTTT. This codes for CASSARTSGTDTQYF. The chain links TRBV5-1 to TRBJ2-3; 9 bases line up with TRBD2. J was trimmed by 1 base and V by 4 bases; bases with no gene match: 4. The CDR3 runs to 15 residues. The germline CDR1 and CDR2 sequences are SGHRS and YFSETQ. Variable domain in full (rest from reference TRBV5-1 and TRBJ2-3): KAGVTQTPRYLIKTRGQQVTLSCSPISGHRSVSWYQQTPGQGLQFLFEYFSETQRNKGNFPGRFSGRQFSNSRSEMNVSTLELGDSALYLCASSARTSGTDTQYFGPGTRLTVL.

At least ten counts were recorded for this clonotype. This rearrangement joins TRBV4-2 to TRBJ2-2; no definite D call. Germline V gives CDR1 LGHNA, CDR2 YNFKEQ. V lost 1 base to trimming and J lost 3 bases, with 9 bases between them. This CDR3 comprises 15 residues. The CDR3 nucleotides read TGTGCCAGCAGCCAAGGATTTCCCGACACCGGGGAGCTGTTTTTT. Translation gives CASSQGFPDTGELFF.

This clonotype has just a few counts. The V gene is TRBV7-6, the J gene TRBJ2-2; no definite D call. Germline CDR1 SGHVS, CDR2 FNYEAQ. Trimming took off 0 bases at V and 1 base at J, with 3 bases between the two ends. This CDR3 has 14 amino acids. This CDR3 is CASSLAWNTGELFF. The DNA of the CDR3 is TGTGCCAGCAGCTTAGCGTGGAACACCGGGGAGCTGTTTTTT.

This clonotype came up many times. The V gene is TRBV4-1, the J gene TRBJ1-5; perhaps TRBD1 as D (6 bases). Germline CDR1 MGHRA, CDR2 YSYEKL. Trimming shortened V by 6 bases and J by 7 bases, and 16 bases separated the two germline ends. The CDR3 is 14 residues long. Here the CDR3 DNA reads TGCGCCAGCAGGAGGCAGGGGCAAGGGCAGCCCCAGCATTTT. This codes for CASRRQGQGQPQHF.

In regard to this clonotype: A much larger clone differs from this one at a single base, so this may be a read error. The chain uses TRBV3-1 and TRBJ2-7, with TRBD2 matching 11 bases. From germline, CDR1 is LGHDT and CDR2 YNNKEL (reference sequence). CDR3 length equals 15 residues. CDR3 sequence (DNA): TGTGCCACCAGCCAAGGTTCTAGCGGGAGGAACGAGCAGTACTTC. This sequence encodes CATSQGSSGRNEQYF.

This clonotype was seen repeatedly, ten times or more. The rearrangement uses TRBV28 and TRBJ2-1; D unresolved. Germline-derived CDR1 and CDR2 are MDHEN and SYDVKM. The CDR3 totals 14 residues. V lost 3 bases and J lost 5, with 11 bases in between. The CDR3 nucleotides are TGTGCCAGCAGTTTTTCCCTCGGGCACAATGAGCAGTTCTTC. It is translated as CASSFSLGHNEQFF.

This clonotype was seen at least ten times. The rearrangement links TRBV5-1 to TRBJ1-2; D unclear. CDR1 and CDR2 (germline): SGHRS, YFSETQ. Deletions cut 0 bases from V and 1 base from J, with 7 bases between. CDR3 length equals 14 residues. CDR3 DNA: TGCGCCAGCAGCTTGGATAGGAATAACTATGGCTACACCTTC. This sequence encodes CASSLDRNNYGYTF.